This TCR beta chain was captured by sequencing in a study of T cells in Graves' hyperthyroidism and ophthalmopathy. Over 18 months, lack of ophthalmopathy progression marked Graves' hyperthyroidism as stable. The patients, who ranged from 18 to 65 in age, presented with newly diagnosed hyperthyroidism lasting under 2 months. Fresh peripheral blood, roughly 10 ml of it, supplied the PBMCs. Regarding this clonotype: Its antigen is not identified.

RNA transcripts provided the source from which TCR beta CDR3 regions were amplified. An initial round of RT-PCR targeting the TCR CDR3 relied on the HTBI primer set. TCRdb analysed the multiplex PCR reads with MiXCR anew, one entry per CDR3 protein. The sample records some 460,000 distinct CDR3 sequences, 15% to 19% being singletons. Points from the study as a whole: In simple terms, a model built on 13 V-J features told ophthalmopathy apart from stable hyperthyroidism.

This receptor was obtained from a woman between 18 and 29 years old with Graves' hyperthyroidism. Material for sequencing was blood.

CDR3 sequence reads: CAISESVGVMNTEAFF. The CDR3, as DNA: TGTGCCATCAGTGAGTCGGTCGGGGTTATGAACACTGAAGCTTTCTTT. The chain links TRBV10-3 to TRBJ1-1; D is undetermined. The length of the CDR3 is 16 residues. Germline V gene sequence: CDR1 ENHRY, CDR2 SYGVKD. V lost 0 bases, J lost 0 bases, and 11 bases lay in between.